The 28 T cell receptor beta chains below come from one sample, sequenced in a study of T cell changes during pregnancy in multiple sclerosis. TCRdb keeps only in-frame clones here, not all; method: immunoSEQ multiplex PCR. The sample shows approximately 59,000 clones, just under 95% of them seen only once. The sequencing used CD4+ T cells from peripheral blood mononuclear cells, collected before pregnancy. All receptors come from a female donor with multiple sclerosis, enrolled in a pregnancy study.

J is TRBJ2-5 and V is TRBV19, with D possibly matching TRBD2 (5 bases). Germline values: CDR1 LNHDA, CDR2 SQIVND (reference sequence). The CDR3 runs to 12 residues. V lost 3 bases, J lost 5 bases, and 7 bases lay in between. CDR3: CASSIRGETQYF. The CDR3 DNA reads as TGTGCCAGTAGTATCCGGGGTGAGACCCAGTACTTC. The variable domain in full, with the rest retrieved from reference TRBV19 and TRBJ2-5, is DGGITQSPKYLFRKEGQNVTLSCEQNLNHDAMYWYRQDPGQGLRLIYYSQIVNDFQKGDIAEGYSVSREKKESFPLTVTSAQKNPTAFYLCASSIRGETQYFGPGTRLLVL.

V usage is TRBV7-9 and J usage is TRBJ2-7; 9 nucleotides match TRBD2. The CDR3 covers 15 residues. Germline CDR1 is SEHNR and CDR2 is FQNEAQ (reference sequence). The V gene end was trimmed by 3 bases and the J gene end by 0 bases; junction bases not matched to a gene: 3. CDR3: CASSFSGGHSYEQYF. In DNA, the CDR3 is TGTGCCAGCAGCTTCAGCGGGGGGCACTCCTACGAGCAGTACTTC.

This clone has just a few counts. V and J are TRBV28 and TRBJ1-1; D gene uncertain. The germline gives CDR1 MDHEN, CDR2 SYDVKM. The CDR3 has 15 amino acids. V dropped 1 base and J dropped 6 bases, with 15 bases sitting between them. CDR3 in amino acids: CASSLYFRGIPEAFF. DNA of the CDR3: TGTGCCAGCAGTTTATATTTTCGAGGGATTCCTGAAGCTTTCTTT.

The chain couples TRBV7-2 to TRBJ2-5, with D possibly matching TRBD2 (6 bases). Trimming took 3 bases from V and 11 from J, leaving 13 bases between them. The CDR3 sequence is 12 residues long. From germline, CDR1 is SGHTA and CDR2 FQGNSA. The CDR3 reads CASSFEAGRQYF. Written as DNA, the CDR3 is TGTGCCAGCAGCTTTGAGGCAGGGAGGCAGTACTTC.

The V call is TRBV30, the J call TRBJ1-3; TRBD1 might be the D (6 bases). Between the trimmed V and J ends, which lost 0 bases and 0 bases, there was a span of 9 bases. Per the germline V gene, CDR1 is GTSNPN and CDR2 is SVGIG (reference sequence). There are 15 residues in the CDR3. This CDR3 is CAWSVGQRSGNTIYF. CDR3 nucleotide sequence: TGTGCCTGGAGTGTTGGACAGCGCTCTGGAAACACCATATATTTT.

V and J are TRBV4-3 and TRBJ2-1, with 9 bases fitting TRBD2. The CDR3 totals 16 residues. After removal of 0 bases from V and 4 bases from J, the junction contained 4 bases not matched to a gene. Germline assignment: CDR1 LGHNA and CDR2 YSLEER. The CDR3 DNA sequence: TGCGCCAGCAGCCAAGACCGCCTAGCGGGGTACAATGAGCAGTTCTTC. It is translated as CASSQDRLAGYNEQFF.

CDR3 loop: CASSQAYVYNEQFF. The CDR3 nucleotides are TGTGCCAGTTCTCAGGCCTACGTCTACAATGAGCAGTTCTTC. This chain links TRBV5-4 with TRBJ2-1; D ambiguous. Germline V CDR1 and CDR2: SGHNT, YYREEE (reference sequence). The CDR3 runs to 14 residues. Trimming stripped 8 bases from V and 3 bases from J, with 15 bases between. Full variable domain (outside the CDR3, taken from reference TRBV5-4 and TRBJ2-1): ETGVTQSPTHLIKTRGQQVTLRCSSQSGHNTVSWYQQALGQGPQFIFQYYREEENGRGNFPPRFSGLQFPNYSSELNVNALELDDSALYLCASSQAYVYNEQFFGPGTRLTVL.

This clone has only one observation. The chain links TRBV9 to TRBJ1-2, with D maybe TRBD1 (6 bases). The germline CDR1 and CDR2 sequences are SGDLS and YYNGEE. The CDR3 is 13 amino acids. Trimming took 4 bases from V and 8 from J, leaving 15 bases between them. The CDR3 here is CASSKRTESGYTF. CDR3 sequence (DNA): TGTGCCAGCAGCAAAAGGACAGAGTCAGGCTACACCTTC.

V gene TRBV7-3 combines with J gene TRBJ2-3; no firm D call. Germline V gives CDR1 SGHTA, CDR2 FQGTGA. With 2 bases removed from V and 3 bases from J, the gap between germline ends came to 6 bases. The CDR3 sequence is 13 residues long. The CDR3 DNA follows: TGTGCCAGCAGCTTAGAACGGACAGATACGCAGTATTTT. Protein product: CASSLERTDTQYF. Filled out from reference TRBV7-3 and TRBJ2-3, the complete variable domain reads GAGVSQTPSNKVTEKGKYVELRCDPISGHTALYWYRQSLGQGPEFLIYFQGTGAADDSGLPNDRFFAVRPEGSVSTLKIQRTERGDSAVYLCASSLERTDTQYFGPGTRLTVL.

The chain employs TRBV2 and TRBJ2-1, with 8 bases matching TRBD1. CDR1 and CDR2 (germline): SNHLY, FYNNEI. The V segment lost 4 bases and the J segment 7 bases; nucleotides outside the gene matches: 9. The CDR3 is made up of 15 amino acids. CDR3 amino acids: CASSVTQGAGNEQFF. Written as DNA, the CDR3 is TGTGCCAGCAGTGTTACCCAGGGGGCTGGAAATGAGCAGTTCTTC.

The chain is built from TRBV19 and TRBJ2-6; 8 nucleotides align to TRBD2. The CDR3 loop spans 17 amino acids. Germline V gene data show CDR1 as LNHDA and CDR2 as SQIVND (reference sequence). V shed 4 bases and J 0 bases; nucleotides not matched to a gene: 5. The CDR3 sequence is CASSTLAGVSGANVLTF. The CDR3 bases are TGTGCCAGTAGTACTCTAGCGGGCGTCTCTGGGGCCAACGTCCTGACTTTC.

The chain uses TRBV11-2 and TRBJ2-7; possible D gene TRBD2, 5 bases. CDR1 is SGHAT, CDR2 FQNNGV, per germline. The V end lost 1 base, the J end lost 3 bases, and 10 bases lay between the germline ends. CDR3 length: 14 amino acids. CDR3 sequence (DNA): TGTGCCAGCAGCTTAGTTTCCGGGGTCTACGAGCAGTACTTC. Amino acids: CASSLVSGVYEQYF.

This clone was counted between two and nine times. The chain is built from TRBV25-1 and TRBJ2-1; unclear D gene. This CDR3 has 11 residues. Germline V gene sequence: CDR1 MGHDK, CDR2 SYGVNS. Trimming pared 4 bases from V and 6 bases from J, leaving 4 bases between. In nucleotides, the CDR3 is TGTGCCAGCAGTGTCGGCAATGAGCAGTTCTTC. It translates to CASSVGNEQFF. The variable domain in full, with the rest retrieved from reference TRBV25-1 and TRBJ2-1, is EADIYQTPRYLVIGTGKKITLECSQTMGHDKMYWYQQDPGMELHLIHYSYGVNSTEKGDLSSESTVSRIRTEHFPLTLESARPSHTSQYLCASSVGNEQFFGPGTRLTVL.

This rearrangement joins TRBV11-2 to TRBJ2-7, with 7 bases fitting TRBD1. With 2 bases clipped from V and 3 bases from J, the junction kept 7 bases outside the gene matches. The CDR3 sequence is 15 residues long. Germline CDR1 reads SGHAT; CDR2 reads FQNNGV. The CDR3 bases are TGTGCCAGCAGCTTACTAAGGGACAGTGTCTACGAGCAGTACTTC. Translation: CASSLLRDSVYEQYF. The variable domain in full, with the rest retrieved from reference TRBV11-2 and TRBJ2-7, is EAGVAQSPRYKIIEKRQSVAFWCNPISGHATLYWYQQILGQGPKLLIQFQNNGVVDDSQLPKDRFSAERLKGVDSTLKIQPAKLEDSAVYLCASSLLRDSVYEQYFGPGTRLTVT.

This chain uses TRBV7-8 with TRBJ1-3; the match to TRBD1 covers 10 bases. Germline V gives CDR1 SGHVS, CDR2 FQNEAQ. V gave up 5 bases and J gave up 4 bases; unmatched junction bases: 2. This CDR3 comprises 14 residues. CDR3 nucleotides: TGTGCCAGCAGCCCGGGACAGGGGGGAAACACCATATATTTT. This encodes CASSPGQGGNTIYF.

The genes are TRBV29-1 and TRBJ1-2, with 9 positions matching TRBD1. Germline trimming cut 5 bases from V and 4 bases from J; bases unmatched to any gene: 5. The CDR3 sequence is 13 residues long. CDR1 and CDR2 from the germline V gene are SQVTM and ANQGSEA. CDR3 DNA sequence: TGCAGCGTTCAGGGACAGGGCCTCTATGGCTACACCTTC. Translation: CSVQGQGLYGYTF.

The chain employs TRBV6-5 and TRBJ2-7; TRBD2 agrees at 7 bases. With 4 bases clipped from V and 1 base from J, the junction kept 4 bases outside the gene matches. This CDR3 region has 14 residues. Per the germline V gene, CDR1 is MNHEY and CDR2 is SVGAGI. CDR3 bases: TGTGCCAGCAGTTCTAAGCGGGGATCCTACGAGCAGTACTTC. The encoded protein is CASSSKRGSYEQYF.

The CDR3 here is CASRMTGIETQYF. In DNA, the CDR3 is TGTGCCAGCAGGATGACAGGGATAGAGACCCAGTACTTC. This chain uses TRBV2 with TRBJ2-5; 7 bases agree with TRBD1. CDR1 is SNHLY, CDR2 FYNNEI, per germline. V lost 6 bases to trimming and J lost 4 bases; unmatched junction nucleotides: 5. This CDR3 region has 13 residues.

The chain employs TRBV28 and TRBJ2-4; 9 positions agree with TRBD1. The germline gives CDR1 MDHEN, CDR2 SYDVKM. The CDR3 is 15 amino acids. V shed 7 bases and J 4 bases; nucleotides not matched to a gene: 8. The CDR3 loop reads CASTNRGTGKNIQYF. As DNA, the CDR3 is TGTGCCAGCACCAACCGGGGGACAGGGAAAAACATTCAGTACTTC.

This chain uses TRBV5-1 with TRBJ1-1; maybe TRBD1 (5 bases). V was pared by 3 bases and J by 4 bases, with 10 bases between. This CDR3 region has 13 residues. Germline CDR1 reads SGHRS; CDR2 reads YFSETQ. CDR3 protein: CASSSQGGTEAFF. For the CDR3, the DNA is TGCGCCAGCAGCTCGCAGGGTGGCACTGAAGCTTTCTTT.

The J gene is TRBJ2-2, the V gene TRBV4-3; no firm D call. V lost 0 bases, J lost 4 bases, and 9 bases lay in between. Germline V gene lookup returns CDR1 LGHNA and CDR2 YSLEER. The CDR3 spans 15 residues. The CDR3 DNA follows: TGCGCCAGCAGCCAAGATATTGTCGTCACCGGGGAGCTGTTTTTT. As protein: CASSQDIVVTGELFF.

The gene calls are TRBV4-1 and TRBJ1-1; 12 nucleotides match TRBD1. Germline V gene data show CDR1 as MGHRA and CDR2 as YSYEKL. The length of the CDR3 is 17 residues. V lost 2 bases, J lost 10 bases, and 14 bases stayed unmatched. The CDR3 region is CASSQSGTGGAGSVAFF. CDR3 in DNA: TGCGCCAGCAGCCAATCCGGGACAGGGGGCGCGGGGTCGGTAGCTTTCTTT.

The V and J genes are TRBV15 and TRBJ2-3; 10 bases map to TRBD2. Trimming took 2 bases from V and 9 from J; bases not matched to a gene: 8. The CDR3 spans 15 residues. CDR1 and CDR2 from the germline V gene are LNHNV and YYDKDF (reference sequence). This CDR3 is CATSRRAGGPATQYF. The DNA for the CDR3 is TGTGCCACCAGCAGACGAGCGGGAGGGCCGGCGACGCAGTATTTT.

The gene calls are TRBV9 and TRBJ2-1, with 8 bases identical to TRBD2. Per the germline V gene, CDR1 is SGDLS and CDR2 is YYNGEE. CDR3 size: 15 residues. The V and J ends lost 2 bases and 2 bases, in that order; junction bases with no gene match: 3. CDR3: CASSVLAGTYNEQFF. CDR3 DNA: TGTGCCAGCAGCGTCCTAGCGGGCACCTACAATGAGCAGTTCTTC. Full variable domain (missing parts from reference TRBV9 and TRBJ2-1): DSGVTQTPKHLITATGQRVTLRCSPRSGDLSVYWYQQSLDQGLQFLIQYYNGEERAKGNILERFSAQQFPDLHSELNLSSLELGDSALYFCASSVLAGTYNEQFFGPGTRLTVL.

This chain uses TRBV5-4 with TRBJ1-2; the D gene is possibly TRBD1 (5 bases). Between the trimmed V and J ends, which lost 5 bases and 0 bases, there was a span of 8 bases. Germline lookup yields CDR1 SGHNT and CDR2 YYREEE (reference sequence). The CDR3 is 13 residues long. This chain's CDR3 is CASRPTANYGYTF. In nucleotides, the CDR3 is TGTGCCAGCAGACCGACAGCTAACTATGGCTACACCTTC. The variable domain in full, completed from reference TRBV5-4 and TRBJ1-2, reads ETGVTQSPTHLIKTRGQQVTLRCSSQSGHNTVSWYQQALGQGPQFIFQYYREEENGRGNFPPRFSGLQFPNYSSELNVNALELDDSALYLCASRPTANYGYTFGSGTRLTVV.

The V call is TRBV28, the J call TRBJ1-5, with unresolved D. CDR1 is MDHEN, CDR2 SYDVKM, per germline. Trimming took 3 bases from V and 4 from J, leaving 10 bases between them. The CDR3 sequence is 14 residues long. CDR3 residues: CASSFSSRNQPQHF. The CDR3 nucleotides read TGTGCCAGCAGTTTTAGTAGCAGAAATCAGCCCCAGCATTTT.

This chain connects TRBV11-2 to TRBJ2-3; D not certain. The CDR3 has 14 residues. The V end lost 0 bases, the J end lost 4 bases, and 8 bases lay between the germline ends. The germline gives CDR1 SGHAT, CDR2 FQNNGV. The CDR3 DNA is TGTGCCAGCAGCTTAGATCGACTTGCAGATACGCAGTATTTT. As protein: CASSLDRLADTQYF. Variable domain in full (rest from reference TRBV11-2 and TRBJ2-3): EAGVAQSPRYKIIEKRQSVAFWCNPISGHATLYWYQQILGQGPKLLIQFQNNGVVDDSQLPKDRFSAERLKGVDSTLKIQPAKLEDSAVYLCASSLDRLADTQYFGPGTRLTVL.

This clone has more than one count but fewer than ten. The rearrangement links TRBV29-1 to TRBJ1-1; 7 bases line up with TRBD1. Germline V gene sequence: CDR1 SQVTM, CDR2 ANQGSEA. This CDR3 contains 12 residues. Trimming cost V 7 bases and J 0 bases; bases outside gene matches: 2. CDR3 residues: CSADRVNTEAFF. The CDR3 nucleotides read TGCAGCGCCGACAGGGTGAACACTGAAGCTTTCTTT.